The 3 T cell receptor beta chains given below trace back to one sample, sequenced in a study of shared clonotypes between healthy human individuals. Sequenced by immunoSEQ multiplex PCR; TCRdb stores in-frame clones only, minus some. The table records 2 million or so clones, 90% to 95% of them present only once. The specimen sequenced was naive CD4+ T cells sorted from blood. Specified subset: CD45RA+ positively selected. The source of these receptors is a man aged 18 to 29 in good health.

This rearrangement joins TRBV18 to TRBJ1-6, with D uncertain. The V gene lost 1 base and the J gene lost 0 bases, with 7 bases spanning the gap. CDR1 KGHSH and CDR2 LQKENI come from the germline V gene. The length of the CDR3 is 16 residues. In DNA form, the CDR3 reads TGTGCCAGCTCACCACTAGGGAGCTCCTATAATTCACCCCTCCACTTT. It translates to CASSPLGSSYNSPLHF.

This clone was seen once. J is TRBJ1-3 and V is TRBV10-3, with a tentative D call TRBD1 (6 bases). In germline, CDR1 is ENHRY, CDR2 SYGVKD. This CDR3 is built from 16 residues. V was cut by 0 bases and J by 3 bases, with 12 bases left in between. CDR3 sequence reads: CAISESVRGFGNTIYF. In DNA, the CDR3 is TGTGCCATCAGTGAGTCTGTCAGGGGTTTTGGAAACACCATATATTTT.

In the case of this clone: Other DNA sequences in the sample encode the same CDR3. This chain links TRBV18 with TRBJ2-5, with a possible D match to TRBD2 (6 bases). CDR1 is KGHSH and CDR2 is LQKENI in the germline V gene. The CDR3 covers 13 residues. Trimming took 3 bases from V and 3 from J, leaving 8 bases between them. DNA for the CDR3: TGTGCCAGCTCACCGGGACTGAAAGAGACCCAGTACTTC. Its protein product is CASSPGLKETQYF.